This is a list of T cell receptor beta chains from one sample in a study of blood T cell repertoires in COVID-19. The assay was immunoSEQ multiplex PCR, and TCRdb's table has in-frame clones only and misses some. Of roughly 340,000 clones detected, 87% appear once; the ten largest clones hold around 6%. Sequences were obtained from peripheral blood. These receptors all stem from a woman aged 45-65 years with COVID-19, enrolled during active disease. CDR3s include the opening cysteine and the closing phenylalanine or tryptophan. The D gene is left open where the match is weak. Clone sizes are given selectively: once, few, many, or a class where the clone is expanded.

TRBD2	-	14	TRBV5-6	TRBJ2-1	TGTGCCAGCAGCTTGTTTCTAGCGGACAATGAGCAGTTCTTC	CASSLFLADNEQFF
-	-	13	TRBV29-1	TRBJ1-2	TGCAGCGTTGATGGACTGGAACGCTATGGCTACACCTTC	CSVDGLERYGYTF
-	-	15	TRBV5-1	TRBJ2-7	TGCGCCAGCAGCTTAGATCGCGGGGGCGCTTACGAGCAGTACTTC	CASSLDRGGAYEQYF
-	-	13	TRBV24-1	TRBJ2-2	TGTGCCACCGGCGGATTAGAGGGCGGGGAGCTGTTTTTT	CATGGLEGGELFF
TRBD2	-	15	TRBV5-1	TRBJ2-2	TGCGCCAGCAGAAGAGCGGGAGTCGCAACCGGGGAGCTGTTTTTT	CASRRAGVATGELFF
TRBD1	-	14	TRBV6-5	TRBJ1-4	TGTGCCAGCAGTTTGACAGGGGGCGATGAAAAACTGTTTTTT	CASSLTGGDEKLFF
-	-	14	TRBV24-1	TRBJ2-1	TGTGCCACCAGTCCGGCAGGGTCCTACAATGAGCAGTTCTTC	CATSPAGSYNEQFF
TRBD2	-	13	TRBV12-5	TRBJ2-1	TGTGCTAGCGGGACTAACAACCTACATGAGCAGTTCTTC	CASGTNNLHEQFF
TRBD1	-	15	TRBV6-5	TRBJ1-2	TGTGCCAGCAGTTACTCGGGACGACAGGGCTATGGCTACACCTTC	CASSYSGRQGYGYTF
TRBD1	-	13	TRBV5-1	TRBJ1-2	TGCGCCAGCACAACAGGGGACAACTATGGCTACACCTTC	CASTTGDNYGYTF
-	few	12	TRBV19	TRBJ1-1	TGTGCCAGTAAGGCAGGGGATACTGAAGCTTTCTTT	CASKAGDTEAFF
TRBD2	-	14	TRBV11-3	TRBJ2-3	TGTGCCAGCAGCTTGACTAGCGGCACAGATACGCAGTATTTT	CASSLTSGTDTQYF
TRBD1	-	16	TRBV5-6	TRBJ1-4	TGTGCCAGCAGCTTTGACGGGACAGGGGGATATGAAAAACTGTTTTTT	CASSFDGTGGYEKLFF
-	-	14	TRBV7-9	TRBJ1-1	TGTGCCAGCAGCGCCAGGGGCAGCAGGACTGAAGCTTTCTTT	CASSARGSRTEAFF
TRBD1	once	16	TRBV5-8	TRBJ1-1	TGTGCCAGCAGCTTGGACGACCGGACAGGGGAGCCTGAAGCTTTCTTT	CASSLDDRTGEPEAFF
-	-	13	TRBV15	TRBJ2-7	TGTGCCACCAGCATCGGGGATCCCTACGAGCAGTACTTC	CATSIGDPYEQYF
-	-	13	TRBV5-1	TRBJ2-2	TGCGCCAGCAGCACGTTGGCTACCGGGGAGCTGTTTTTT	CASSTLATGELFF
TRBD1	once	14	TRBV6-5	TRBJ1-2	TGTGCCAGCAGTTACAGGACAGGGCACTATGGCTACACCTTC	CASSYRTGHYGYTF
TRBD1	-	13	TRBV6-5	TRBJ2-7	TGTGCCAGCAGGCGAGACAGGGGCTACGAGCAGTACTTC	CASRRDRGYEQYF
-	-	14	TRBV18	TRBJ1-1	TGTGCCAGCTCACCATCGGGTAGAGGCACTGAAGCTTTCTTT	CASSPSGRGTEAFF
-	-	14	TRBV15	TRBJ2-5	TGTGCCACCGGAGGGCCGGTGGGGAAAGAGACCCAGTACTTC	CATGGPVGKETQYF
-	-	11	TRBV20-1	TRBJ2-1	TGCAGTGCTAGGGCAGTCAATGAGCAGTTCTTC	CSARAVNEQFF
TRBD2	-	14	TRBV5-5	TRBJ2-7	TGTGCCAGCAGCTTGGGACTAGCTAAAGCCGAGCAGTACTTC	CASSLGLAKAEQYF
-	-	13	TRBV11-3	TRBJ2-5	TGTGCCAGCAGCTTACCAGGGTCGGAGACCCAGTACTTC	CASSLPGSETQYF
TRBD2	-	16	TRBV5-4	TRBJ2-1	TGTGCCAGCAGCCCCCGGGGGACTAGCGGGAGCATAGGGCAGTTCTTC	CASSPRGTSGSIGQFF
-	-	12	TRBV27	TRBJ2-7	TGTGCCAGTTTCGACAGCACCTACGAGCAGTACTTC	CASFDSTYEQYF
-	-	13	TRBV4-2	TRBJ1-1	TGTGCCAGCAGCCCTACAGGGACCCCTGAAGCTTTCTTT	CASSPTGTPEAFF
-	-	15	TRBV14	TRBJ2-5	TGTGCCAGCAGCCAATACCAGGGGATCGGGGAGACCCAGTACTTC	CASSQYQGIGETQYF
-	-	16	TRBV4-3	TRBJ2-1	TGCGCCAGCAGCCAATCCATAGCGAGCTCCTACAATGAGCAGTTCTTC	CASSQSIASSYNEQFF
-	-	14	TRBV6-5	TRBJ2-1	TGTGCCAGCATGTCGCCAGGGGAGTTGAATGAGCAGTTCTTC	CASMSPGELNEQFF
-	-	16	TRBV19	TRBJ2-2	TGTGCCAGTAGTATGTTCGGGGGTTCCGGCACCGGGGAGCTGTTTTTT	CASSMFGGSGTGELFF
-	few	14	TRBV12-5	TRBJ1-2	TGTGCTAGTGGTCCCTCGTCCTCCGTCTATGGCTACACCTTC	CASGPSSSVYGYTF
-	-	13	TRBV19	TRBJ2-2	TGTGCCAGTAGTTTCCAGTCCACCGGGGAGCTGTTTTTT	CASSFQSTGELFF
TRBD1	few	18	TRBV7-8	TRBJ1-6	TGTGCCAGCAGGACAGGGGTTCGGTTTGGCTCCTATAATTCACCCCTCCACTTT	CASRTGVRFGSYNSPLHF
-	few	15	TRBV4-1	TRBJ2-1	TGCGCCAGCAGCCAAGAGAGGAGAGGGAACAATGAGCAGTTCTTC	CASSQERRGNNEQFF
-	-	14	TRBV5-6	TRBJ2-7	TGTGCCAGCAGCTTGGAGGTAGGGGCCTACGAGCAGTACTTC	CASSLEVGAYEQYF
-	-	11	TRBV29-1	TRBJ2-7	TGCAGCGTCGCCCAGAACTACGAGCAGTACTTC	CSVAQNYEQYF
TRBD2	-	13	TRBV5-4	TRBJ2-1	TGTGCCAGCAGCTTGAAAGGACTAGATGAGCAGTTCTTC	CASSLKGLDEQFF
TRBD1	-	14	TRBV5-1	TRBJ1-1	TGCGCCAGCAGCTTCCAGGGGGAAAACACTGAAGCTTTCTTT	CASSFQGENTEAFF
TRBD1	-	13	TRBV30	TRBJ1-1	TGTGCCTGGAGTGTAAGGGACAGGTCTGAAGCTTTCTTT	CAWSVRDRSEAFF
-	-	11	TRBV20-1	TRBJ1-6	TGCAGTGCTAGTCAACCGGAGACCCTCCACTTT	CSASQPETLHF
TRBD1	few	17	TRBV2	TRBJ1-6	TGTGCCAGCAGGGCCGGGACAGGGAGCTCCTATAATTCACCCCTCCACTTT	CASRAGTGSSYNSPLHF
-	-	12	TRBV6-5	TRBJ2-7	TGTGCCAGCAGTCCTAGGAGGGACGAGCAGTACTTC	CASSPRRDEQYF
-	-	15	TRBV29-1	TRBJ1-2	TGCAGCGCCCACCCCCAGGGAGGGTATGGTAGTGGCTACACCTTC	CSAHPQGGYGSGYTF